The TCR beta chain described here comes from a study of Graves' ophthalmopathy and Graves' hyperthyroidism. Broader study findings: Among expanded thyroid clonotypes above 0.001 frequency, most also occurred in blood. Discriminating ophthalmopathy from stable hyperthyroidism, a 13-signature model attained a sensitivity of about 90% and a specificity of about 79%.

For repertoire sequencing, the TCR beta CDR3 regions were amplified from RNA transcripts. Second-round multiplex PCR came after a first-round RT-PCR that employed HTBI primers. Each CDR3 protein gets one entry after TCRdb re-called the multiplex PCR reads with MiXCR. This repertoire shows approximately 330,000 distinct CDR3 sequences, roughly a sixth found once; its top ten account for about 12%. Out of about 11 ml of fresh peripheral blood, PBMCs were obtained. The CDR3 has 15 residues. Germline V CDR1 and CDR2: DFQATT, SNEGSKA (reference sequence). In regard to this clonotype: The target antigen is unknown.

The sequenced sample was peripheral blood. This TCR was recovered from an adult man with Graves' ophthalmopathy. The chain combines TRBV20-1 with TRBJ2-7; TRBD1 matches 11 bases. The DNA end is a closer match to TRBJ2-5, so the J assignment may be wrong. The CDR3 sequence: CSASSGTGGQETQYF. CDR3 DNA: TGCAGTGCTTCCTCCGGGACAGGGGGCCAAGAGACCCAGTACTTC.